The 8 T cell receptor beta chains reported below all come from one sample, sequenced in a study of shared clonotypes between healthy human individuals. The table came from immunoSEQ multiplex PCR; TCRdb's copy has only in-frame clones and leaves some out. The sample lists 2 million to 3 million clones; more than 85% were seen once. Sequencing was done on a sample of naive CD4+ T cells from PBMCs. The subset is: CD45RA+ positively selected. The source is a young man in good health. Some clones in this sample may be carry-over from other donors' samples.

This chain connects TRBV6-1 to TRBJ2-7; TRBD1 is a possible D gene (5 bases). The CDR3 loop spans 14 amino acids. Germline loops: CDR1 MNHNS, CDR2 SASEGT. V shed 5 bases and J shed 2 bases, with 13 bases lying between them. This CDR3 is CASSTQGFTYEQYF. The CDR3, as DNA: TGTGCCAGCAGTACCCAGGGATTTACCTACGAGCAGTACTTC.

This clone was recorded a few times. The V and J genes are TRBV7-3 and TRBJ1-1; the match to TRBD1 covers 9 bases. The CDR3 length is 13 residues. The junction had 5 bases not matched to a gene; V was cut back by 5 bases and J by 7 bases. The germline V gene has CDR1 SGHTA and CDR2 FQGTGA. DNA for the CDR3: TGTGCCAGCAGCATGGGACAGGGACTTGAAGCTTTCTTT. It encodes CASSMGQGLEAFF.

A single count supports this clone. The CDR3 is CASSPRAGPIGEKLFF. The CDR3 DNA sequence: TGTGCCAGCAGCCCCCGGGCGGGCCCCATCGGGGAAAAACTGTTTTTT. The chain employs TRBV7-2 and TRBJ1-4; D remains unclear. Trimming pared 5 bases from V and 8 bases from J, leaving 21 bases between. Germline loops: CDR1 SGHTA, CDR2 FQGNSA. This CDR3 spans 16 amino acids.

The chain couples TRBV18 to TRBJ1-4; D not certain. The CDR3 totals 14 residues. The V and J ends lost 3 bases and 8 bases respectively, with 13 bases between them. Germline loops: CDR1 KGHSH, CDR2 LQKENI. The CDR3 bases are TGTGCCAGCTCACCTTCGAGCAGGCACGAAAAACTGTTTTTT. Translation gives CASSPSSRHEKLFF. The whole variable domain, remainder taken from reference TRBV18 and TRBJ1-4, is NAGVMQNPRHLVRRRGQEARLRCSPMKGHSHVYWYRQLPEEGLKFMVYLQKENIIDESGMPKERFSAEFPKEGPSILRIQQVVRGDSAAYFCASSPSSRHEKLFFGSGTQLSVL.

This chain's CDR3 is CATRGAVYEQYF. The CDR3 nucleotides are TGTGCCACCCGGGGGGCCGTATACGAGCAGTACTTC. V gene TRBV6-6 combines with J gene TRBJ2-7, with a possible D match to TRBD2 (7 bases). Germline V gives CDR1 MNHNY, CDR2 SVGAGI (reference sequence). This CDR3 spans 12 amino acids. Deletions cut 10 bases from V and 4 bases from J, with 14 bases between.

The chain uses TRBV10-3 and TRBJ1-3; 7 positions match TRBD1. Germline CDR1 reads ENHRY; CDR2 reads SYGVKD. This CDR3 is built from 17 residues. The V gene end was trimmed by 3 bases and the J gene end by 0 bases; junction bases not matched to a gene: 8. The CDR3 nucleotides are TGTGCCATCAGTGACCCGGGACAGCGAAGCTCTGGAAACACCATATATTTT. Translated: CAISDPGQRSSGNTIYF.

The V gene is TRBV5-4, the J gene TRBJ2-7, with TRBD1 matching over 7 bases. Germline trimming cut 3 bases from V and 5 bases from J; bases unmatched to any gene: 5. Per germline, CDR1 SGHNT and CDR2 YYREEE (reference sequence). The CDR3 runs 13 residues. The CDR3 loop reads CASSYDREDEQYF. Here the CDR3 DNA reads TGTGCCAGCAGCTACGACAGGGAAGACGAGCAGTACTTC.

This clone was counted a single time. An end of the junction does not agree with germline; a read error may underlie this. This chain uses TRBV28 with TRBJ2-2; D is unresolved. Germline V gives CDR1 MDHEN, CDR2 SYDVKM. This CDR3 is 15 amino acids long. The CDR3 sequence: CASSRPDGYTRELFF. As DNA, the CDR3 is TGTGCCAGCAGTCGGCCGGACGGATACACCCGGGAGCTGTTTTTT.